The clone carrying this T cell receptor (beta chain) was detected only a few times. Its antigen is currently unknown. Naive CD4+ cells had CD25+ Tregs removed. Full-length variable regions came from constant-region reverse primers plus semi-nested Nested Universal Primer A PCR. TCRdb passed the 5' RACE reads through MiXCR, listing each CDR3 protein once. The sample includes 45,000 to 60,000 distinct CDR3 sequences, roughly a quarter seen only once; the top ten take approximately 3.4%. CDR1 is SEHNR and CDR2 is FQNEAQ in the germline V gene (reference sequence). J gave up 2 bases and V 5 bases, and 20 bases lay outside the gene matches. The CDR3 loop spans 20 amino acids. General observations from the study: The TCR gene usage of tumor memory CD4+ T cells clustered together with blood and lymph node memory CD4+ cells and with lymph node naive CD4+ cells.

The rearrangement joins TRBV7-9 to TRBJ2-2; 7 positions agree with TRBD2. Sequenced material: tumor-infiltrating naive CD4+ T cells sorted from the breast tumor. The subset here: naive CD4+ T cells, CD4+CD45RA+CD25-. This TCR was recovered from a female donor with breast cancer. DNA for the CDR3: TGTGCCAGCAGCCCGGGGGGAGGAAGACGACGGAACTTAAACACCGGGGAGCTGTTTTTT. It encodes CASSPGGGRRRNLNTGELFF.